Listed here are 7 T cell receptor beta chains from one sample, sequenced in a study of cytomegalovirus exposure and HLA in healthy donors. PCR employed 60 Vbeta and 13 Jbeta primers. Method: immunoSEQ multiplex PCR; TCRdb's copy keeps in-frame clones and lacks some. The top ten clones hold 0.95% to 1.5% of a sample with around 200,000 clones, more than 65% of them seen once. Sequenced material: PBMCs. These TCRs come from a girl aged 2 to 9 in good health and CMV-seropositive.

This chain joins TRBV2 and TRBJ2-7; TRBD1 matches at 8 bases. V shed 4 bases, J shed 0 bases, and the junction held 2 bases outside the gene matches. This CDR3 comprises 14 residues. Germline loops: CDR1 SNHLY, CDR2 FYNNEI. The CDR3 region is CASSVDRDSYEQYF. The CDR3 nucleotides read TGTGCCAGCAGTGTGGACAGGGACTCCTACGAGCAGTACTTC.

V usage is TRBV28 and J usage is TRBJ1-4; TRBD1 might be the D (5 bases). The germline gives CDR1 MDHEN, CDR2 SYDVKM. Trimming shortened V by 3 bases and J by 3 bases, and 11 bases separated the two germline ends. The CDR3 runs 15 residues. CDR3 coding DNA: TGTGCCAGCAGTTTGAAAGGGACTTCTAATGAAAAACTGTTTTTT. Translating gives CASSLKGTSNEKLFF.

The chain couples TRBV4-1 to TRBJ2-7; 7 bases are a match to TRBD1. V dropped 1 base and J dropped 3; count of bases not matched to a gene: 9. Germline V gene lookup returns CDR1 MGHRA and CDR2 YSYEKL. The CDR3 runs to 16 residues. The DNA of the CDR3 is TGCGCCAGCAGCCAAGGGGGACAGAAATATTTCTACGAGCAGTACTTC. This codes for CASSQGGQKYFYEQYF.

The chain uses TRBV5-1 and TRBJ1-6; D gene uncertain. Trimming took 4 bases from V and 4 from J, leaving 18 bases between them. The CDR3 has 17 residues. Germline V CDR1 and CDR2: SGHRS, YFSETQ. CDR3 bases: TGCGCCAGCAGCACGAACAGCGGGGTGGGGTATAATTCACCCCTCCACTTT. Its protein product is CASSTNSGVGYNSPLHF.

CDR3 residues: CASSPGQEKGGYTF. CDR3 DNA sequence: TGTGCCAGCAGTCCGGGACAGGAAAAGGGTGGCTACACCTTC. This chain uses TRBV6-5 with TRBJ1-2, with 8 bases aligning to TRBD1. CDR3 length: 14 residues. Germline CDR1 is MNHEY and CDR2 is SVGAGI. The V gene end was trimmed by 5 bases and the J gene end by 7 bases; junction bases not matched to a gene: 9.

The genes are TRBV5-1 and TRBJ2-5; 8 bases are shared with TRBD2. Trimming removed 0 bases from V and 2 bases from J; junction bases left unmatched: 6. Looked up from germline, CDR1 is SGHRS and CDR2 is YFSETQ. The CDR3 totals 16 residues. In DNA, the CDR3 is TGCGCCAGCAGCTTGGCCGGGGGGGGGCATCAAGAGACCCAGTACTTC. Amino acids: CASSLAGGGHQETQYF. Using reference TRBV5-1 and TRBJ2-5 for the parts outside the CDR3, the full variable domain is KAGVTQTPRYLIKTRGQQVTLSCSPISGHRSVSWYQQTPGQGLQFLFEYFSETQRNKGNFPGRFSGRQFSNSRSEMNVSTLELGDSALYLCASSLAGGGHQETQYFGPGTRLLVL.

This clone has just one count. This chain uses TRBV2 with TRBJ2-3; possibly TRBD1 for D (5 bases). Trimming removed 6 bases from V and 2 bases from J, with 18 bases in between. The CDR3 covers 16 residues. CDR1 SNHLY and CDR2 FYNNEI come from the germline V gene. The CDR3 reads CASSTDRRVDTDTQYF. DNA for the CDR3: TGTGCCAGCAGCACTGATCGCAGGGTTGACACAGATACGCAGTATTTT. The full variable domain, rest sourced from reference TRBV2 and TRBJ2-3, is EPEVTQTPSHQVTQMGQEVILRCVPISNHLYFYWYRQILGQKVEFLVSFYNNEISEKSEIFDDQFSVERPDGSNFTLKIRSTKLEDSAMYFCASSTDRRVDTDTQYFGPGTRLTVL.